The sequence of this TCR beta chain was determined in a study of blood T cell repertoires in COVID-19. Turning to the study itself: Specimens from acute and convalescent COVID-19 originated in the United States, Italy and Spain.

The germline V gene has CDR1 LGHDT and CDR2 YNNKEL (reference sequence). This CDR3 spans 13 amino acids. Notes on this clone: The germline gene is not matched at one end of the junction; a read error may be the cause.

The protocol was immunoSEQ multiplex PCR, while the TCRdb copy is restricted to in-frame clones and leaves out a portion. The sample yields about 330,000 clones, more than 90% seen once. This chain joins TRBV3-1 (or the pseudogene TRBV3-2) and TRBJ1-2, with D unclear. The origin of this receptor is a woman aged 25 to 39 who had recovered from COVID-19. Sequences were obtained from PBMCs or T cells enriched from blood (not recorded which). CDR3 sequence: CASSRSTDYDYTF. As DNA, the CDR3 is TGTGCCAGCAGCCGATCGACTGATTATGACTACACCTTC.